This T cell receptor (beta chain) was documented in a study of blood T cell repertoires in COVID-19. Study context: Samples of COVID-19 (acute and convalescent) were obtained from the United States, Italy and Spain. In each case, the material was cDNA or gDNA derived from T cells, B-cell-depleted T cells, or PBMCs.

The assay was immunoSEQ multiplex PCR, and TCRdb's table has in-frame clones only and misses some. The sample has about 190,000 clones, under 90% seen once. The material sequenced was peripheral blood. The source is a man aged 40-55 years with acute or convalescent COVID-19.

The CDR3 spells CATSERSGNTIYF. The DNA of the CDR3 is TGTGCCACCAGTGAGAGGTCTGGAAACACCATATATTTT. The gene calls are TRBV24-1 and TRBJ1-3; D is unresolved. V lost 4 bases and J lost 1, with 4 bases in between. The V gene's germline CDR1 is KGHDR and CDR2 SFDVKD. This CDR3 comprises 13 residues.